The 15 T cell receptor beta chains presented below share a single source sample, sequenced in a study of blood T cell repertoires in COVID-19 (dated by TCRdb to about 2020). The library relied on the immunoSEQ multiplex PCR assay. The clones in this table, taken by TCRdb from immuneACCESS, are in-frame only. Not every clone is retained; where verified, under half of the shortfall comes from an unresolved V gene, and the cause of the rest is unknown. This sample holds around 300,000 clones; approximately 83% were observed only once. The top ten constitute 13% of the sample. Sequenced: peripheral blood. The source is a human donor in a cohort sampled during active COVID-19.

The V call is TRBV5-1, the J call TRBJ2-7; D gene uncertain. Trimming took 4 bases from V and 2 from J, leaving 16 bases between them. Germline lookup yields CDR1 SGHRS and CDR2 YFSETQ. This CDR3 has 15 residues. CDR3 sequence reads: CASSTLAGSTYEQYF. The CDR3 DNA follows: TGCGCCAGCAGCACCCTGGCAGGATCTACCTACGAGCAGTACTTC.

As concerns this clone: At one end, the junction sequence differs from germline, possibly due to a read error. V usage is TRBV7-8 and J usage is TRBJ1-1, with a weak D call TRBD1 (5 bases). Germline CDR1 is SGHVS and CDR2 is FQNEAQ. The CDR3 totals 14 residues. The CDR3 protein is CASSLVGGNAEAFF. Written as DNA, the CDR3 is TGTGCCAGCAGCTTAGTTGGGGGGAACGCTGAAGCTTTCTTT.

This chain uses TRBV27 with TRBJ2-1; 9 nucleotides align to TRBD2. Germline trimming cut 3 bases from V and 7 bases from J; bases unmatched to any gene: 7. The CDR3 contains 15 residues. Germline V CDR1 and CDR2: MNHEY, SMNVEV (reference sequence). CDR3 loop: CASSLREGRMNEQFF. Written as DNA, the CDR3 is TGTGCCAGCAGTTTGCGGGAGGGCCGTATGAATGAGCAGTTCTTC.

V usage is TRBV19 and J usage is TRBJ1-2; D ambiguous. CDR1 and CDR2 (germline): LNHDA, SQIVND (reference sequence). There are 11 residues in the CDR3. V lost 3 bases, J lost 14 bases, and 13 bases lay in between. The chain's CDR3 is CASSIESMRTF. In DNA form, the CDR3 reads TGTGCCAGTAGTATCGAGTCGATGCGAACCTTC. The whole variable domain, filled in from reference TRBV19 and TRBJ1-2, reads DGGITQSPKYLFRKEGQNVTLSCEQNLNHDAMYWYRQDPGQGLRLIYYSQIVNDFQKGDIAEGYSVSREKKESFPLTVTSAQKNPTAFYLCASSIESMRTFGSGTRLTVV.

The rearrangement uses TRBV23-1 and TRBJ1-2; D ambiguous. TRBV23-1 is recorded as an ORF, its role being uncertain. With 6 bases removed from V and 5 bases from J, the gap between germline ends came to 4 bases. CDR3 length equals 10 residues. CDR3 region: CASRSYGYTF. CDR3 bases: TGCGCCAGCAGGAGTTATGGCTACACCTTC.

This clone has more than one count but fewer than ten. The rearrangement links TRBV14 to TRBJ2-2; no clear D gene. The CDR3 has 13 amino acids. V was clipped by 4 bases and J by 7 bases, with 10 bases between them. The germline gives CDR1 SGHDN, CDR2 FVKESK. The CDR3 nucleotides are TGTGCCAGCAGCCCCTATGAGGTCGGGGAGCTGTTTTTT. Translated, it gives CASSPYEVGELFF.

CDR3 nucleotide sequence: TGTGCCAGCAGTTTCGGGGAAGGGGAGCTGTTTTTT. Translating it yields CASSFGEGELFF. The rearrangement joins TRBV27 to TRBJ2-2; D is possibly TRBD2 (5 bases). Germline values: CDR1 MNHEY, CDR2 SMNVEV (reference sequence). V lost 3 bases, J lost 8 bases, and 7 bases lay in between. CDR3 length: 12 amino acids.

The CDR3, as DNA: TGTGCCAGCAGCCCGACGGGACTACCGCCAGATACGCAGTATTTT. This translates into CASSPTGLPPDTQYF. V gene TRBV7-2 combines with J gene TRBJ2-3; the match to TRBD2 covers 7 bases. The ends lost 5 bases at V and 4 bases at J; junction bases unmatched: 9. The CDR3 runs to 15 residues. CDR1 and CDR2 from the germline V gene are SGHTA and FQGNSA.

Only a few counts were recorded for this clone. This sequence joins TRBV2 and TRBJ2-7; 7 bases map to TRBD1. CDR3 length equals 14 residues. The ends lost 6 bases at V and 1 base at J; junction bases unmatched: 6. CDR1 and CDR2 (germline): SNHLY, FYNNEI. CDR3 protein: CASRGQYTSYEQYF. In DNA, the CDR3 is TGTGCCAGCAGGGGACAGTACACGTCCTACGAGCAGTACTTC. Complete variable domain (other parts from reference TRBV2 and TRBJ2-7): EPEVTQTPSHQVTQMGQEVILRCVPISNHLYFYWYRQILGQKVEFLVSFYNNEISEKSEIFDDQFSVERPDGSNFTLKIRSTKLEDSAMYFCASRGQYTSYEQYFGPGTRLTVT.

This clone was seen a single time. The V call is TRBV19, the J call TRBJ2-1, with 8 bases matching TRBD1. The V gene's germline CDR1 is LNHDA and CDR2 SQIVND (reference sequence). V was pared by 8 bases and J by 1 base, with 4 bases of the junction left unmatched. This CDR3 region has 14 residues. Written as DNA, the CDR3 is TGTGCCAGTGACAGGGGACCTTCCTACAATGAGCAGTTCTTC. Its protein is CASDRGPSYNEQFF.

This chain uses TRBV19 with TRBJ2-1, with a weak D call TRBD2 (6 bases). V lost 3 bases and J 3 bases, leaving 12 bases between the germline ends. Germline assignment: CDR1 LNHDA and CDR2 SQIVND (reference sequence). The CDR3 totals 15 residues. In nucleotides, the CDR3 is TGTGCCAGTAGTATCGGGGGAGCAGACTACAATGAGCAGTTCTTC. Its translation is CASSIGGADYNEQFF.

The chain couples TRBV10-2 to TRBJ2-3; 7 nucleotides match TRBD1. The CDR3 is made up of 14 amino acids. Germline CDR1 and CDR2: WSHSY and SAAADI. The junction had 5 bases not matched to a gene; V was cut back by 8 bases and J by 0 bases. DNA of the CDR3: TGCGCCAGCGGAAGGGGGCTGAGCACAGATACGCAGTATTTT. This codes for CASGRGLSTDTQYF.

This clone was counted a single time. V is TRBV13 and J is TRBJ2-5; possible D gene TRBD1, 6 bases. Germline CDR1 PRHDT, CDR2 FYEKMQ (reference sequence). V was trimmed by 1 base and J by 4 bases, leaving 10 bases between them. The CDR3 is made up of 14 amino acids. CDR3 in DNA: TGTGCCAGCAGCTTAGACAGGGTCGGAGAGACCCAGTACTTC. Translation: CASSLDRVGETQYF.

The chain employs TRBV4-1 and TRBJ2-1; 8 bases map to TRBD2. The germline V gene has CDR1 MGHRA and CDR2 YSYEKL. This CDR3 region has 16 residues. V trimming: 0 bases; J trimming: 6 bases; junction bases outside the gene matches: 7. CDR3: CASSQDQNRGGNEQFF. For the CDR3, the DNA is TGCGCCAGCAGCCAAGATCAGAACCGGGGGGGCAATGAGCAGTTCTTC.

The chain uses TRBV6-5 and TRBJ1-1; D is possibly TRBD1 (6 bases). Germline CDR1 is MNHEY and CDR2 is SVGAGI. V lost 4 bases and J lost 0, with 12 bases in between. There are 15 residues in the CDR3. CDR3 in amino acids: CASSFSGTLNTEAFF. CDR3 nucleotide sequence: TGTGCCAGCAGTTTCTCCGGGACACTGAACACTGAAGCTTTCTTT.